A single sample is the source of the 28 T cell receptor beta chains below, sequenced in a study of blood T cells in healthy people across ages (dated by TCRdb to the mid-2010s). Library creation used 5' RACE. A second 7 to 11 cycle PCR used a sample-barcoded 5' primer and a J-beta primer mix. TCRdb reprocessing: public reads trimmed at Q25 with fastp, clones called with MiXCR, in-frame beta chains kept. Merged by CDR3 protein, the rows form single entries marked with the most common genes and DNA. This sample lists roughly 1.9 million distinct CDR3 sequences; about two fifths were detected once. The ten largest clonotypes hold 23% of the sample. Sequences were obtained from blood. The receptors come from a human donor in good health.

J is TRBJ2-5 and V is TRBV5-1; D may match TRBD1 or TRBD2 (5 bases each). The end of the DNA aligns better with TRBJ2-7, so the J call may be wrong. Germline loops: CDR1 SGHRS, CDR2 YFSETQ. This CDR3 has 14 amino acids. The CDR3: CASSRGDAPHEQYF. CDR3 in DNA: TGCGCCAGCAGCCGTGGGGACGCCCCCCACGAGCAGTACTTC.

The J gene is TRBJ2-7, the V gene TRBV4-1; tentative D call: TRBD1 (6 bases). Trimming stripped 1 base from V and 5 bases from J, with 15 bases between. There are 15 residues in the CDR3. Germline V gene data show CDR1 as MGHRA and CDR2 as YSYEKL. The CDR3 bases are TGCGCCAGCAGCCAAGTTGTGACAGGAACTCACGAGCAGTACTTC. Translated, it gives CASSQVVTGTHEQYF.

This clonotype was detected only once. The chain recombines TRBV20-1 with TRBJ2-7, with 8 nucleotides matching TRBD2. Germline lookup yields CDR1 DFQATT and CDR2 SNEGSKA (reference sequence). The CDR3 is 16 amino acids. The J segment lost 2 bases and the V segment lost 0 bases, leaving 9 bases of the junction unmatched. DNA of the CDR3: TGCAGTGCTAGAGACGAAAAAGCGGGGGCGGCCTACGAGCAGTACTTC. Protein: CSARDEKAGAAYEQYF.

J is TRBJ2-7 and V is TRBV19; 9 bases line up with TRBD1. CDR3 length: 15 residues. CDR1 and CDR2 (germline): LNHDA, SQIVND (reference sequence). With V trimmed by 3 bases and J by 3 bases, 6 bases remained unmatched. The CDR3, as DNA: TGTGCCAGTAGTATGAACAGGGGGCAAGGCTACGAGCAGTACTTC. It encodes CASSMNRGQGYEQYF.

The table lists this clonotype with a few counts. The rearrangement joins TRBV9 to TRBJ2-7; 8 nucleotides match TRBD1. Germline V gives CDR1 SGDLS, CDR2 YYNGEE. The CDR3 has 15 amino acids. V trimming: 0 bases; J trimming: 0 bases; junction bases outside the gene matches: 2. In DNA form, the CDR3 reads TGTGCCAGCAGCGTAGCAGGGGGCATCTCCTACGAGCAGTACTTC. Encoded protein: CASSVAGGISYEQYF.

This clonotype was seen at least ten times. The CDR3 loop is CASSLGASEKYF. Here the CDR3 DNA reads TGTGCCAGCAGCCTGGGGGCCTCGGAGAAGTACTTC. The chain links TRBV7-8 to TRBJ2-4, with a possible D match to TRBD1 (6 bases). The CDR3 is 12 residues long. CDR1 is SGHVS and CDR2 is FQNEAQ in the germline V gene. V shed 5 bases and J shed 14 bases, with 16 bases lying between them.

This clonotype turned up a few times. The V and J genes are TRBV5-6 and TRBJ1-1, with 8 bases aligning to TRBD1. Germline V gene data show CDR1 as SGHDT and CDR2 as YYEEEE. The CDR3 covers 13 residues. The V segment lost 5 bases and the J segment 11 bases; nucleotides outside the gene matches: 11. The CDR3 region is CASSWQGAVGAFF. The DNA of the CDR3 is TGTGCCAGCAGTTGGCAGGGGGCAGTTGGGGCTTTCTTT.

This clonotype appeared many times. The chain recombines TRBV20-1 with TRBJ2-7; either TRBD1 or TRBD2 may supply D (5 bases each). Germline CDR1 reads DFQATT; CDR2 reads SNEGSKA (reference sequence). The CDR3 loop spans 12 amino acids. V gave up 8 bases and J gave up 5 bases, with 16 bases separating them. This CDR3 reads CSPDSGTHEQYF. In nucleotides, the CDR3 is TGCAGTCCAGATTCAGGGACCCACGAGCAGTACTTC.

V usage is TRBV12-3 or TRBV12-4 and J usage is TRBJ1-2; 9 nucleotides line up with TRBD1. Trimming removed 5 bases from V and 12 bases from J; junction bases left unmatched: 7. This CDR3 has 12 residues. In DNA form, the CDR3 reads TGTGCCAGCAGTGCCCGACAGGGGGGAAACACCTTC. Encoded protein: CASSARQGGNTF.

The chain uses TRBV5-1 and TRBJ2-1; the D gene is possibly TRBD1 (6 bases). Germline CDR1 and CDR2: SGHRS and YFSETQ. V lost 0 bases and J lost 2, with 9 bases in between. The CDR3 length is 15 residues. CDR3 residues: CASSLGQVTYNEQFF. CDR3 in DNA: TGCGCCAGCAGCTTGGGACAGGTCACCTACAATGAGCAGTTCTTC. Complete variable domain (other parts from reference TRBV5-1 and TRBJ2-1): KAGVTQTPRYLIKTRGQQVTLSCSPISGHRSVSWYQQTPGQGLQFLFEYFSETQRNKGNFPGRFSGRQFSNSRSEMNVSTLELGDSALYLCASSLGQVTYNEQFFGPGTRLTVL.

This clonotype was counted between two and nine times. The gene calls are TRBV6-5 and TRBJ1-6; perhaps TRBD1 as D (5 bases). Per germline, CDR1 MNHEY and CDR2 SVGAGI. V was clipped by 6 bases and J by 6 bases, with 15 bases between them. The CDR3 runs to 15 residues. The CDR3 coding sequence is TGTGCCAGCAGCCGGGCGACAGCTACTAATTCACCCCTCCACTTT. Protein sequence: CASSRATATNSPLHF.

This clonotype was picked up a small number of times. This chain's CDR3 is CASSRPGLPFTDTQYF. The CDR3, as DNA: TGCGCCAGCAGCCGACCGGGACTACCCTTCACAGATACGCAGTATTTT. V is TRBV4-3 and J is TRBJ2-3; 7 bases line up with TRBD2. The germline V gene encodes CDR1 LGHNA and CDR2 YSLEER. CDR3 length: 16 residues. Trimming cost V 4 bases and J 2 bases; bases outside gene matches: 9.

In this sample, this clonotype turned up many times. The rearrangement links TRBV4-1 to TRBJ1-2; TRBD1 matches 8 bases. The trim removed 0 bases at V and 6 bases at J, leaving 21 bases unmatched. The CDR3 has 20 residues. The germline gives CDR1 MGHRA, CDR2 YSYEKL. As DNA, the CDR3 is TGCGCCAGCAGCCAAGATTTATTGTATGCAGGGGGCAAGGCCACAGATGGCTACACCTTC. Its translation is CASSQDLLYAGGKATDGYTF.

The gene calls are TRBV4-3 and TRBJ1-2; tentative D call: TRBD1 (5 bases). The CDR3 is made up of 15 amino acids. V gave up 0 bases and J gave up 4 bases, with 12 bases separating them. Germline CDR1 and CDR2: LGHNA and YSLEER. This CDR3 reads CASSQDIEGPYGYTF. CDR3 DNA sequence: TGCGCCAGCAGCCAAGATATTGAGGGGCCCTATGGCTACACCTTC.

In its sample, this clonotype was seen once. CDR3 nucleotide sequence: TGCGCCAGCAGCCTCGAGACAGAGAACACCGGGGAGCTGTTTTTT. Its translation is CASSLETENTGELFF. This chain uses TRBV5-1 with TRBJ2-2; the D gene is possibly TRBD1 (5 bases). The CDR3 extends over 15 amino acids. In germline, CDR1 is SGHRS, CDR2 YFSETQ. V lost 4 bases and J 1 base, leaving 11 bases between the germline ends.

The J gene is TRBJ2-1, the V gene TRBV20-1; D possibly corresponds to TRBD1 (5 bases). Between the trimmed V and J ends, which lost 5 bases and 11 bases, there was a span of 13 bases. Germline-derived CDR1 and CDR2 are DFQATT and SNEGSKA (reference sequence). The CDR3 is 11 amino acids. CDR3 sequence: CSAEIREKQFF. In DNA form, the CDR3 reads TGCAGTGCTGAGATCAGGGAAAAGCAGTTCTTC.

As regards this clonotype: A read error may be the cause here, since a much bigger clone is one base away. The chain combines TRBV29-1 with TRBJ1-2, with a tentative D call TRBD1 (5 bases). The CDR3 runs 13 residues. Deletions cut 1 base from V and 6 bases from J, with 12 bases between. The germline V gene encodes CDR1 SQVTM and CDR2 ANQGSEA. As DNA, the CDR3 is TGCAGCGTTGAAGGTCAATGGGGCAATGGCTACACCTTC. Its translation: CSVEGQWGNGYTF.

This clonotype has more than one count but fewer than ten. The chain is built from TRBV15 and TRBJ1-2, with 8 bases matching TRBD1. In germline, CDR1 is LNHNV, CDR2 YYDKDF (reference sequence). This CDR3 contains 15 residues. Losses at the gene ends were 0 bases for V and 6 bases for J; bases not matched to a gene: 6. CDR3 DNA: TGTGCCACCAGCAGAGATCGGACAGGGTCTGATGGCTACACCTTC. Translating it yields CATSRDRTGSDGYTF.

With regard to this clonotype: The junction does not match germline at one end; this may be a read error. The genes are TRBV20-1 and TRBJ2-6, with TRBD1 matching over 7 bases. CDR3 length: 12 amino acids. Germline lookup yields CDR1 DFQATT and CDR2 SNEGSKA (reference sequence). The CDR3 nucleotides read TGCAGTGCCCACGAGGGGGCCAACGTCCGGACTTTC. Its translation: CSAHEGANVRTF.

This chain joins TRBV6-2 or TRBV6-3 and TRBJ1-1; D remains unclear. The CDR3 is made up of 15 amino acids. V lost 0 bases and J lost 0, with 8 bases in between. Germline assignment: CDR1 MNHEY and CDR2 SVGEGT. CDR3 region: CASSYSKEMNTEAFF. For the CDR3, the DNA is TGTGCCAGCAGTTACTCCAAAGAAATGAACACTGAAGCTTTCTTT.

The chain is built from TRBV25-1 and TRBJ2-7, with D possibly matching TRBD1 (6 bases). CDR3 length: 16 residues. Germline CDR1 MGHDK, CDR2 SYGVNS. V lost 4 bases, J lost 0 bases, and 16 bases lay in between. Here the CDR3 reads CASSGRMGAFSYEQYF. In DNA, the CDR3 is TGTGCCAGCAGTGGCCGGATGGGGGCCTTCTCCTACGAGCAGTACTTC.

The chain couples TRBV12-3 or TRBV12-4 to TRBJ2-7; 7 bases are a match to TRBD2. The CDR3 sequence is 14 residues long. The V and J ends lost 2 bases and 5 bases, in that order; junction bases with no gene match: 6. The CDR3 DNA follows: TGTGCCAGCAGTTTACACGCGGGGGAGAACGAGCAGTACTTC. Translating it yields CASSLHAGENEQYF.

This rearrangement joins TRBV12-3 or TRBV12-4 to TRBJ2-1; 11 positions agree with TRBD1. The V gene end was trimmed by 2 bases and the J gene end by 2 bases; junction bases not matched to a gene: 2. The CDR3 is 16 amino acids. CDR3 protein: CASSLTGQGAYNEQFF. In nucleotides, the CDR3 is TGTGCCAGCAGTTTAACGGGACAGGGGGCCTACAATGAGCAGTTCTTC.

This chain links TRBV5-1 with TRBJ2-7; the D is unclear. V lost 6 bases and J lost 4, with 20 bases in between. The CDR3 totals 15 residues. Germline V CDR1 and CDR2: SGHRS, YFSETQ. CDR3 loop: CASNMDPSVSYEQYF. DNA of the CDR3: TGCGCCAGCAATATGGATCCCAGCGTCTCATACGAGCAGTACTTC.

The chain joins TRBV20-1 to TRBJ2-3, with 10 nucleotides matching TRBD2. Trimming took 0 bases from V and 0 from J; bases not matched to a gene: 9. Germline V CDR1 and CDR2: DFQATT, SNEGSKA (reference sequence). There are 18 residues in the CDR3. The DNA for the CDR3 is TGCAGTGCTAGAGAGGGGCTAGCGGGGGATCTTAGCACAGATACGCAGTATTTT. The encoded protein is CSAREGLAGDLSTDTQYF.

This CDR3 reads CASIVLAGGGEQFF. DNA for the CDR3: TGTGCCAGCATCGTTCTAGCGGGGGGAGGTGAGCAGTTCTTC. The V gene is TRBV2, the J gene TRBJ2-1, with 11 nucleotides matching TRBD2. Germline CDR1 reads SNHLY; CDR2 reads FYNNEI. This CDR3 contains 14 residues. Losses at the gene ends were 7 bases for V and 9 bases for J; bases not matched to a gene: 8. Using reference TRBV2 and TRBJ2-1 for the parts outside the CDR3, the full variable domain is EPEVTQTPSHQVTQMGQEVILRCVPISNHLYFYWYRQILGQKVEFLVSFYNNEISEKSEIFDDQFSVERPDGSNFTLKIRSTKLEDSAMYFCASIVLAGGGEQFFGPGTRLTVL.

This sequence joins TRBV6-1 and TRBJ2-5, with 7 bases that match TRBD2. CDR3 length: 15 amino acids. The germline V gene encodes CDR1 MNHNS and CDR2 SASEGT. V shed 8 bases and J 4 bases; nucleotides not matched to a gene: 13. In DNA form, the CDR3 reads TGTGCCAGCCGATCAGGGACTAATCCGGGAGAGACCCAGTACTTC. Residues: CASRSGTNPGETQYF.

The chain recombines TRBV4-1 with TRBJ2-1, with TRBD2 matching over 10 bases. CDR1 and CDR2 from the germline V gene are MGHRA and YSYEKL. V shed 7 bases, J shed 0 bases, and the junction held 18 bases outside the gene matches. The CDR3 loop spans 20 amino acids. The CDR3 loop is CASNLRFRSGGPSSYNEQFF. CDR3 DNA: TGCGCCAGCAACCTCAGGTTTCGTAGCGGGGGGCCGAGCTCCTACAATGAGCAGTTCTTC.